The sequence of this T cell receptor (beta chain) was determined in a study of shared clonotypes between healthy human individuals. On this clone itself: Within the sample, other DNA sequences also encode this same CDR3.

The V gene lost 3 bases and the J gene lost 5 bases, with 7 bases spanning the gap. CDR1 and CDR2 (germline): KGHSH, LQKENI. CDR3 length: 12 amino acids. The genomic DNA of each subset was split evenly across several immunoSEQ plates. Measured with immunoSEQ multiplex PCR; TCRdb has only the in-frame clones, and not every one. The table records roughly 2.2 million clones, more than 85% of them present only once. V and J are TRBV18 and TRBJ2-5; D is uncertain. The sequenced sample was naive CD4+ T cells from PBMCs. Subset noted: CD45RA+ positively selected. The origin of this receptor is a man aged 18 to 35 in good health. Some clones in this sample may be carry-over from other donors' samples. CDR3 loop: CASSPRPETQYF. CDR3 DNA: TGTGCCAGCTCACCTAGACCGGAGACCCAGTACTTC.